The sequence of this TCR beta chain was determined in a study of blood T cell repertoires in COVID-19. Study information: COVID-19 samples collected from the United States, Italy and Spain covered acute and convalescent phases. Sources were T cells, B-cell-depleted T cells, or PBMCs; the material itself was cDNA or gDNA.

In its sample, this clone was seen once. The CDR3 sequence is 13 residues long. The V and J ends lost 2 bases and 2 bases respectively, with 7 bases between them. Here immunoSEQ multiplex PCR was the method, and the copy in TCRdb shows in-frame clones only, minus some. Among approximately 98,000 clones listed, roughly 87% were seen once. The source material was peripheral blood. The rearrangement joins TRBV12-3 or TRBV12-4 to TRBJ2-7; no clear D gene. This receptor was taken from a man aged 80 or over with acute or convalescent COVID-19. DNA of the CDR3: TGTGCCAGCAGTTTAACAGCAACCTACGAGCAGTACTTC. Amino acid sequence: CASSLTATYEQYF.